This T cell receptor beta chain comes out of a study of identical twins (dated by TCRdb to about 2016). Looking at the study overall: To test whether fetal clonotypes persist, this study deep-sequenced TCR alpha and beta repertoires from monozygotic twins, from unrelated adults of various ages, and from cord blood. To rule out contamination, the twin experiments were replicated at different times with different library preparation protocols. Paper-wide results and their limitations: Abundant cord blood beta clonotypes had fewer insertions, young adult naive repertoires showed a similar but weaker trend, and memory repertoires showed no such trend. Invariant T cells such as MAIT and iNKT could partly confound zero-insertion analyses, though diverse VJ usage argued against this for most clonotypes. Compared with coincidental sharing between unrelated individuals, out-of-frame TCR alpha sequences shared between twins showed an excess of sequences with low generation probability. Excess twin sharing in beta out-of-frame sequences was weaker because fewer shared sequences lowered the signal-to-noise ratio. In monozygotic twins, out-of-frame TCR alpha sharing was systematically underestimated by recombination models, although the models agreed with sharing between unrelated individuals. Because the same donors could not be followed over many years, the conclusions relied on cross-sectional statistical analysis.

This clonotype was recorded many times. The antigen it binds to is not known. Per-nucleotide qualities are absent, and no much larger clonotype sits a single base away. Every donor was a healthy Caucasian. Libraries came from 5' RACE. The reads were generated on an Illumina HiSeq 2000. Template switching introduced a universal primer binding site; the final cDNA contained a unique molecular identifier, enabling accurate counting of TCR cDNA molecules. First-strand cDNA for TCR alpha and beta chains was synthesized from specific primers in the conserved constant-segment region. To control for contamination, every cDNA library carried two barcodes: a SMART-Mk sample barcode plus Illumina barcodes. Two successive PCR steps introduced TruSeq adapter sequences along with Illumina sample barcodes. The Illumina HiSeq platform was used with custom primers to sequence TCR alpha and beta cDNA libraries. Concerning the study's data processing: MiGEC processed the raw reads to extract unique molecular identifiers, while MiXCR was used to determine the CDR3 positions. Recombination models were inferred per individual with the repgenHMM and IGoR tools using an EM algorithm. The analysis of shared clonotypes was done with the tcR package in R, with sharing normalized by the product of cloneset sizes. To study raw recombination free of thymic and clonal selection effects, out-of-frame nonproductive sequences were analyzed. In-frame beta chains were kept once TCRdb had trimmed the public reads at Q25 with fastp and called clones with MiXCR. Each CDR3 protein appears once, grouped with its most common genes and DNA. The V and J calls and clone size are TCRdb's, not the authors'. The sample table lists 1.5 million to 2 million distinct CDR3 sequences, roughly a third of them with a count of one. Together, the top ten hold 0.25% to 0.3% of the sample.

V was cut back by 5 bases and J by 0 bases, leaving a gap of 12 bases between them. The CDR3 runs 15 residues from the cysteine to the phenylalanine. Here the CDR3 DNA is all that survives: 45 bases in frame from base 1. This clonotype was obtained from a newborn girl in good health. The rearrangement combines TRBV12-3 or TRBV12-4 with TRBJ2-3, and the D gene may be TRBD1, 6 bases matching. Sequenced input: cord blood. The DNA is TGTGCCAGCAGTCCCGGGACACTTAGCACAGATACGCAGTATTTT. Translated, this gives CASSPGTLSTDTQYF.